Below, one T cell receptor (beta chain) is given with its context. Its antigen is unknown. Of the isolated RNA, all was reverse transcribed, and so the sequenced material was expressed TCRB transcripts. Sequencing used immunoSEQ multiplex PCR; TCRdb keeps in-frame clones, though not all of them. This table holds 600,000 to 750,000 clones, approximately 13% found once. Each donor gave one heparinised blood draw averaging approximately 100 mL. Stem cell-like memory, regulatory, central memory and naive CD4+ cells were sorted via CD45RO/CCR7/CD25/CD127/CD95/CD27. Purity (above 95%) was reached by all sorted populations. This sample was taken from a study of beta chain features in type 1 diabetes. Per germline, CDR1 LGHNA and CDR2 YNFKEQ. V was cut by 0 bases and J by 7 bases, with 15 bases left in between. The CDR3 has 16 amino acids. The study, taken as a whole, reports: Patients with Type 1 diabetes showed moderately but significantly shorter TCRB CDR3s in all four CD4+ subsets. Sampled from patients, naive, central memory and Treg TCRB repertoires appeared more similar than those sampled from healthy donors.

The chain uses TRBV4-2 and TRBJ1-4, with no clear D. Material for sequencing was naive CD4+ T cells from blood. The sequence was obtained from a man aged 25-45 years with type 1 diabetes. The CDR3, as DNA: TGTGCCAGCAGCCAAGAATTTCAGCAACGGGGTGAAAAACTGTTTTTT. Translating gives CASSQEFQQRGEKLFF.